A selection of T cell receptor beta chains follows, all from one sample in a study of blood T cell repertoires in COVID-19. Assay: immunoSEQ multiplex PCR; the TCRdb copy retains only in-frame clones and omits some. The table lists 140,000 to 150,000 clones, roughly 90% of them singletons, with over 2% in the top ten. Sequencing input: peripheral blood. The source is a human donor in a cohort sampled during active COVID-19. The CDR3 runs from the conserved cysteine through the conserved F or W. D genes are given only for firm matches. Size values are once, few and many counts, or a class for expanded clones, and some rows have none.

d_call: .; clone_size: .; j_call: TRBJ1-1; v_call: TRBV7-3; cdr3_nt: TGTGCCAGCAGCTTGACAGCGGGGGACACTGAAGCTTTCTTT; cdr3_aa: CASSLTAGDTEAFF
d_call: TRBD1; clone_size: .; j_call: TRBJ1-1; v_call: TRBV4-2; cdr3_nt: TGTGCCAGCAGCCCTCAAGGGGGCGCGGACACTGAAGCTTTCTTT; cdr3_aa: CASSPQGGADTEAFF
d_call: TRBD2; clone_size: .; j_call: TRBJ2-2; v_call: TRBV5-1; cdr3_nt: TGCGCCAGCAGCTACCTAGCGGGAGATACCGGGGAGCTGTTTTTT; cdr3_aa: CASSYLAGDTGELFF
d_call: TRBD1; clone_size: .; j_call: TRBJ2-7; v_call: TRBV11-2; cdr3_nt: TGTGCCAGCAGCACCGGACAGGGGGGCTCCTACGAGCAGTACTTC; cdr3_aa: CASSTGQGGSYEQYF
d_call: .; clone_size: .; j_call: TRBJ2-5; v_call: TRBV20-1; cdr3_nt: TGTTCCGGACAGTTGGAGACCCAGTACTTC; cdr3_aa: CSGQLETQYF
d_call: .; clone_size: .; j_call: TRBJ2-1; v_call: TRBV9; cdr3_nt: TGTGCCAGCAGCGTAGACATCGCAGGGTTTAGCCTGAATGAGCAGTTCTTC; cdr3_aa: CASSVDIAGFSLNEQFF
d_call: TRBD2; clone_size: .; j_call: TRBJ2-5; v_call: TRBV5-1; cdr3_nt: TGCGCCAGCAGCTTGGAGGTAGCGGGAAGGCAAGAGACCCAGTACTTC; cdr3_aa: CASSLEVAGRQETQYF
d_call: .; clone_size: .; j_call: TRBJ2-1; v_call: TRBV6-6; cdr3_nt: TGTGCCAGCAGTCACACGACAGGATCGGGGAACAATGAGCAGTTCTTC; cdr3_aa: CASSHTTGSGNNEQFF
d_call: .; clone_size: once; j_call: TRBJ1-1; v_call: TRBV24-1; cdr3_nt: TGTGCCACCAGTGAGGCAGGGCCGAACACTGAAGCTTTCTTT; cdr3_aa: CATSEAGPNTEAFF
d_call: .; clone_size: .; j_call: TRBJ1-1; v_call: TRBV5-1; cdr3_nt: TGCGCCAGCAGCTACGACAGGAACACTGAAGCTTTCTTT; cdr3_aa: CASSYDRNTEAFF
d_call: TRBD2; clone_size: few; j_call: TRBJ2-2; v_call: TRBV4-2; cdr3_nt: TGTGCCAGCAGCCAAGTTGCCCAGCGGGGTAACACCGGGGAGCTGTTTTTT; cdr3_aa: CASSQVAQRGNTGELFF
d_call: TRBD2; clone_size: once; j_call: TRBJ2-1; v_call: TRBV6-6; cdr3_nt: TGTGCCAGCAGTTACGGGACTAGCGGGATGGATGAGCAGTTCTTC; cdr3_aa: CASSYGTSGMDEQFF
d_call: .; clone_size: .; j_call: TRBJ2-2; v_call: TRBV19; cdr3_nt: TGTGCCAGTATAACCACAGGGCGCAGAAACACCGGGGAGCTGTTTTTT; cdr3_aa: CASITTGRRNTGELFF
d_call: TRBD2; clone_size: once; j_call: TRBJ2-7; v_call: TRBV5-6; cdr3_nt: TGTGCCAGCCGCGGAGCGGGAGTTAACTCCTACGAGCAGTACTTC; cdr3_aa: CASRGAGVNSYEQYF
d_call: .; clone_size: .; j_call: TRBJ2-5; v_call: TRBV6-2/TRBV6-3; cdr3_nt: TGTGCCAGCAGTTATATAGAGACCCAGTACTTC; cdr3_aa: CASSYIETQYF
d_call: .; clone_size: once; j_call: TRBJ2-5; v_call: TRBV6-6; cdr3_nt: TGTGCCAGCAGTTACTCGAACGGGTTCCAAGAGACCCAGTACTTC; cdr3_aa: CASSYSNGFQETQYF
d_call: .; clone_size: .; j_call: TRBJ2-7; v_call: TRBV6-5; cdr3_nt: TGTGCCAGCAGTTTTTCAGGGAGGTATCAGCAGTACTTC; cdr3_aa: CASSFSGRYQQYF
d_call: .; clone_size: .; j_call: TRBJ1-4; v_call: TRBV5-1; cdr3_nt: TGCGCCAGCAGCGTCGAGGTGGAGGAAAAACTGTTTTTT; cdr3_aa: CASSVEVEEKLFF
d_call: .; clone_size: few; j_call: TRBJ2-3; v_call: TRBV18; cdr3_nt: TGTGCCAGCCGTACGGGCGGGGATACGCAGTATTTT; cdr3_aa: CASRTGGDTQYF
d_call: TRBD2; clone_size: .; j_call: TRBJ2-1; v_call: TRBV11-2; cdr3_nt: TGTGCCAGCAGGCTCGCGGGGGGGCCGGACAATGAGCAGTTCTTC; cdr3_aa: CASRLAGGPDNEQFF
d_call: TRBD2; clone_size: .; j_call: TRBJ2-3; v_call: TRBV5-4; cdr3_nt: TGTGCCAGCAGCTTGGCCCTAGCGGGGGGTGAAGATACGCAGTATTTT; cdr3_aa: CASSLALAGGEDTQYF
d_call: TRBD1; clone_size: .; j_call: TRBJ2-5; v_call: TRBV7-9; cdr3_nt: TGTGCCAGCAGCCTAGGGGGACAGGCGGAGACCCAGTACTTC; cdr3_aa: CASSLGGQAETQYF
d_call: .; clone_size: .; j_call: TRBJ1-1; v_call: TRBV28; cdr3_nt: TGTGCCAGCAGATTATCCCATGAAGCTTTCTTT; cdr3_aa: CASRLSHEAFF
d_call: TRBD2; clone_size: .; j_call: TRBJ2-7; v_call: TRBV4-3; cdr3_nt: TGCGCCAGCAGCCAGACTAGCGGGCTCACTTCCTACGAGCAGTACTTC; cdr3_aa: CASSQTSGLTSYEQYF